Shown below are 29 T cell receptor beta chains from a single sample sequenced in a study of cytomegalovirus exposure and HLA in healthy donors. In the PCR, 60 Vbeta and 13 Jbeta primers were used. Assay: immunoSEQ multiplex PCR; the TCRdb copy retains only in-frame clones and omits some. The sample contains roughly 280,000 clones, 65% to 85% of which appear only once. Input material: PBMCs. The source of these receptors is a female donor in good health and CMV-seronegative.

The chain employs TRBV2 and TRBJ2-3, with TRBD2 matching over 13 bases. The CDR3 sequence is 16 residues long. The V gene end was trimmed by 5 bases and the J gene end by 3 bases; junction bases not matched to a gene: 5. In germline, CDR1 is SNHLY, CDR2 FYNNEI. The CDR3: CASSRGLAGKTDTQYF. CDR3 coding DNA: TGTGCCAGCAGTCGGGGACTAGCGGGAAAAACAGATACGCAGTATTTT.

The gene calls are TRBV11-3 and TRBJ2-1, with 9 bases identical to TRBD1. Germline V gene sequence: CDR1 SGHNT, CDR2 YENEEA. This CDR3 comprises 15 residues. After removal of 4 bases from V and 8 bases from J, the junction contained 9 bases not matched to a gene. CDR3 loop: CASSSGTGLMDEQFF. The DNA for the CDR3 is TGTGCCAGCAGCTCCGGGACAGGGTTAATGGATGAGCAGTTCTTC.

V usage is TRBV5-6 and J usage is TRBJ2-1; TRBD2 might be the D (6 bases). The V and J ends lost 0 bases and 7 bases respectively, with 14 bases between them. The germline gives CDR1 SGHDT, CDR2 YYEEEE. CDR3 size: 15 residues. CDR3 in DNA: TGTGCCAGCAGCTTGGCGGGGGAGGATTGGAATGAGCAGTTCTTC. This gives the protein CASSLAGEDWNEQFF.

The rearrangement links TRBV15 to TRBJ1-3; D not resolved. Trimming took off 3 bases at V and 0 bases at J, with 12 bases between the two ends. The length of the CDR3 is 16 residues. Germline V lookup: CDR1 LNHNV, CDR2 YYDKDF (reference sequence). This CDR3 reads CATSRGGTSSGNTIYF. CDR3 bases: TGTGCCACCAGCAGGGGAGGAACGAGCTCTGGAAACACCATATATTTT. Looking up the rest from reference TRBV15 and TRBJ1-3 gives the full variable domain: DAMVIQNPRYQVTQFGKPVTLSCSQTLNHNVMYWYQQKSSQAPKLLFHYYDKDFNNEADTPDNFQSRRPNTSFCFLDIRSPGLGDTAMYLCATSRGGTSSGNTIYFGEGSWLTVV.

The chain is built from TRBV5-6 and TRBJ2-1, with 9 bases lining up with TRBD2. The CDR3 runs 16 residues. Germline CDR1 reads SGHDT; CDR2 reads YYEEEE. Unmatched junction bases numbered 8, after V lost 2 bases and J lost 5 bases. CDR3 loop: CASSLRTGLANNEQFF. CDR3 sequence (DNA): TGTGCCAGCAGCTTACGAACGGGACTAGCAAACAATGAGCAGTTCTTC.

V gene TRBV28 combines with J gene TRBJ2-2; D is ambiguous. The V and J ends lost 1 base and 9 bases respectively, with 9 bases between them. Germline V gene data show CDR1 as MDHEN and CDR2 as SYDVKM. CDR3 size: 13 residues. CDR3 amino acids: CASSLSGIRELFF. Here the CDR3 DNA reads TGTGCCAGCAGTTTATCAGGCATCCGGGAGCTGTTTTTT.

This clone was seen just once. This rearrangement joins TRBV30 to TRBJ1-4; D is ambiguous. V lost 3 bases, J lost 0 bases, and 8 bases lay in between. In germline, CDR1 is GTSNPN, CDR2 SVGIG (reference sequence). There are 14 residues in the CDR3. The CDR3 nucleotides read TGTGCCTGGAGGAGCCTTGCAACTAATGAAAAACTGTTTTTT. Translation gives CAWRSLATNEKLFF.

About this clone itself: The junction departs from the called germline gene at one end, perhaps through a read error. The V gene is TRBV7-7, the J gene TRBJ2-1; 12 positions match TRBD2. CDR1 SSHAT and CDR2 FNYEAQ come from the germline V gene (reference sequence). This CDR3 comprises 15 residues. The CDR3 reads CASSPGLAGLNEQFF. The CDR3 nucleotides read TGTGCTAGCAGCCCAGGACTAGCGGGATTAAATGAGCAGTTCTTC.

This clone appeared a single time. The chain carries TRBV5-1 and TRBJ1-1, with D possibly matching TRBD1 (5 bases). CDR1 SGHRS and CDR2 YFSETQ come from the germline V gene. The CDR3 runs to 14 residues. Trimming took 1 base from V and 2 from J, leaving 9 bases between them. The CDR3 nucleotides are TGCGCCAGCAGCTTGACAGGAACTAACACTGAAGCTTTCTTT. Translation: CASSLTGTNTEAFF.

This chain connects TRBV7-2 to TRBJ2-3; TRBD1 agrees at 8 bases. The germline gives CDR1 SGHTA, CDR2 FQGNSA. V lost 8 bases, J lost 0 bases, and 10 bases stayed unmatched. The CDR3 runs 16 residues. The CDR3 region is CASVYRGDTSTDTQYF. CDR3 nucleotides: TGTGCCAGCGTATACAGGGGGGACACTAGCACAGATACGCAGTATTTT.

The rearrangement uses TRBV6-5 and TRBJ1-1; D is unresolved. Germline V gives CDR1 MNHEY, CDR2 SVGAGI. The V end was cut by 3 bases, the J end by 6 bases, with 20 bases between. The CDR3 sequence is 16 residues long. The CDR3 protein is CASSYRVRRERPEAFF. The DNA for the CDR3 is TGTGCCAGCAGTTATCGAGTGAGGCGGGAGCGCCCTGAAGCTTTCTTT.

The rearrangement joins TRBV5-1 to TRBJ2-1; 10 bases line up with TRBD2. The CDR3 spans 16 residues. Germline V gene data show CDR1 as SGHRS and CDR2 as YFSETQ. V was clipped by 0 bases and J by 12 bases; unmatched bases: 12. The CDR3 reads CASSLGLAGAPEVQFF. CDR3 DNA sequence: TGCGCCAGCAGCTTGGGACTAGCGGGTGCCCCAGAGGTGCAGTTCTTC.

This clone was found a few times. The chain links TRBV10-1 to TRBJ2-3; 13 nucleotides align to TRBD2. J lost 6 bases, V lost 6 bases, and 6 bases had no gene match. The CDR3 covers 15 residues. Germline CDR1 WNHNN, CDR2 SYGVQD (reference sequence). CDR3 in amino acids: CASRPGLAGTDTQYF. CDR3 in DNA: TGCGCCAGCAGACCGGGACTAGCGGGAACGGATACGCAGTATTTT.

This clone was recorded a few times. This chain uses TRBV28 with TRBJ1-5; no clear D gene. V dropped 5 bases and J dropped 9 bases, with 14 bases sitting between them. The CDR3 is made up of 13 amino acids. Looked up from germline, CDR1 is MDHEN and CDR2 is SYDVKM. Here the CDR3 DNA reads TGTGCCAGCAGTCCCTCGCCTTACACGCCCCAGCATTTT. Translating it yields CASSPSPYTPQHF.

A word on this clone: Sequence at one end of the junction differs from germline and may be a read error. This CDR3 is also generated by other DNA sequences in the sample. The chain recombines TRBV19 with TRBJ1-1, with 7 bases identical to TRBD1. Germline V CDR1 and CDR2: LNHDA, SQIVND (reference sequence). The CDR3 is 12 amino acids. The CDR3: CASDRDNTEAFF. DNA for the CDR3: TGTGCCAGCGACAGGGACAACACTGAAGCTTTCTTC. Complete variable domain (other parts from reference TRBV19 and TRBJ1-1): DGGITQSPKYLFRKEGQNVTLSCEQNLNHDAMYWYRQDPGQGLRLIYYSQIVNDFQKGDIAEGYSVSREKKESFPLTVTSAQKNPTAFYLCASDRDNTEAFFGQGTRLTVV.

The V gene is TRBV19, the J gene TRBJ2-7, with a tentative D call TRBD1 (6 bases). This CDR3 has 13 residues. In germline, CDR1 is LNHDA, CDR2 SQIVND (reference sequence). Trimming cost V 3 bases and J 1 base, with 7 bases left between them. CDR3: CASSMDSSYEQYF. CDR3 DNA: TGTGCCAGTAGTATGGACAGTTCCTACGAGCAGTACTTC.

J is TRBJ2-7 and V is TRBV6-4, with a tentative D call TRBD1 (6 bases). The V gene lost 9 bases and the J gene lost 6 bases, with 15 bases spanning the gap. The CDR3 is 12 amino acids. The V gene's germline CDR1 is MRHNA and CDR2 SNTAGT. This CDR3 is CARRTAPPEQYF. The CDR3 bases are TGTGCCAGACGGACAGCCCCTCCCGAGCAGTACTTC.

V usage is TRBV5-1 and J usage is TRBJ1-1, with D tentatively TRBD1 (6 bases). V lost 0 bases, J lost 1 base, and 7 bases lay in between. The CDR3 extends over 14 amino acids. Per germline, CDR1 SGHRS and CDR2 YFSETQ. CDR3 bases: TGCGCCAGCAGCTTGGGGGGACAGAACACTGAAGCTTTCTTT. Its protein is CASSLGGQNTEAFF.

V gene TRBV11-1 combines with J gene TRBJ1-1, with D perhaps matching TRBD1 (5 bases). V lost 4 bases, J lost 9 bases, and 15 bases lay in between. The CDR3 extends over 13 amino acids. Germline-derived CDR1 and CDR2 are SGHAT and FQDESV (reference sequence). CDR3 bases: TGTGCCAGCAGCTCCTCATCCCGACAGCAAGCTTTCTTT. Translated, it gives CASSSSSRQQAFF.

The chain is built from TRBV6-1 and TRBJ1-4, with TRBD1 matching 8 bases. The CDR3 sequence is 14 residues long. In germline, CDR1 is MNHNS, CDR2 SASEGT. V shed 5 bases, J shed 9 bases, and the junction held 8 bases outside the gene matches. The CDR3 region has the DNA TGTGCCAGCAGTCCGACAGGGGTTGGGAAAAAACTGTTTTTT. The encoded protein is CASSPTGVGKKLFF.

This chain joins TRBV15 and TRBJ1-1; D possibly corresponds to TRBD1 (5 bases). With 8 bases removed from V and 5 bases from J, the gap between germline ends came to 21 bases. The CDR3 is 15 amino acids. CDR1 is LNHNV and CDR2 is YYDKDF in the germline V gene (reference sequence). CDR3 bases: TGTGCCACCGCGAAGACCTTGGGGGGACTGACTGAAGCTTTCTTT. This gives the protein CATAKTLGGLTEAFF.

The chain combines TRBV30 with TRBJ1-2; 7 bases line up with TRBD1. Germline CDR1 GTSNPN, CDR2 SVGIG (reference sequence). The CDR3 runs to 12 residues. The J segment lost 7 bases and the V segment lost 2 bases, leaving 4 bases of the junction unmatched. CDR3 sequence reads: CAWSPQGGGYTF. The CDR3, as DNA: TGTGCCTGGAGTCCCCAGGGGGGTGGCTACACCTTC.

This sequence joins TRBV5-4 and TRBJ1-1; D is uncertain. Trimming pared 4 bases from V and 2 bases from J, leaving 12 bases between. The CDR3 sequence is 14 residues long. CDR1 and CDR2 from the germline V gene are SGHNT and YYREEE (reference sequence). The CDR3 DNA reads as TGTGCCAGCAGCCCCCCCGACACCAACACTGAAGCTTTCTTT. Protein sequence: CASSPPDTNTEAFF.

This clone has a single count. V and J are TRBV6-1 and TRBJ2-7; 12 bases match TRBD2. Per the germline V gene, CDR1 is MNHNS and CDR2 is SASEGT. The V segment lost 8 bases and the J segment 0 bases; nucleotides outside the gene matches: 2. This CDR3 region has 14 residues. CDR3 nucleotides: TGTGCCAGCCAACTAGCGGGAGGCTCCTACGAGCAGTACTTC. This gives the protein CASQLAGGSYEQYF.

The chain joins TRBV10-1 to TRBJ2-3; 9 nucleotides line up with TRBD1. This CDR3 has 14 residues. The trim removed 7 bases at V and 4 bases at J, leaving 6 bases unmatched. The germline gives CDR1 WNHNN, CDR2 SYGVQD (reference sequence). The CDR3 DNA sequence: TGCGCCAGCAAAGGGGACAGGGAGGCAGATACGCAGTATTTT. It encodes CASKGDREADTQYF.

This chain uses TRBV9 with TRBJ2-7; TRBD1 matches 7 bases. The CDR3 has 15 amino acids. Germline CDR1 SGDLS, CDR2 YYNGEE. With V trimmed by 0 bases and J by 0 bases, 3 bases remained unmatched. CDR3 coding DNA: TGTGCCAGCAGCGTAGGGGACAGTAGCTCCTACGAGCAGTACTTC. Protein: CASSVGDSSSYEQYF.

The chain uses TRBV18 and TRBJ2-1; TRBD2 matches 8 bases. V gave up 7 bases and J gave up 7 bases; unmatched junction bases: 9. The CDR3 spans 14 residues. The germline V gene has CDR1 KGHSH and CDR2 LQKENI. CDR3: CASLTGTRGNEQFF. As DNA, the CDR3 is TGTGCCAGCTTAACCGGGACTAGGGGTAATGAGCAGTTCTTC.

This chain connects TRBV5-1 to TRBJ2-5, with D perhaps TRBD1 (5 bases). CDR3 length equals 15 residues. Trimming cost V 4 bases and J 7 bases, with 20 bases left between them. CDR1 and CDR2 (germline): SGHRS, YFSETQ. CDR3 bases: TGCGCCAGCAGCCAGCAGGGTTTCCCCACAGGGACCCAGTACTTC. Residues: CASSQQGFPTGTQYF. Drawing the rest from reference TRBV5-1 and TRBJ2-5, the complete variable domain is KAGVTQTPRYLIKTRGQQVTLSCSPISGHRSVSWYQQTPGQGLQFLFEYFSETQRNKGNFPGRFSGRQFSNSRSEMNVSTLELGDSALYLCASSQQGFPTGTQYFGPGTRLLVL.

This clone was observed a handful of times. This sequence joins TRBV14 and TRBJ2-3; the match to TRBD2 covers 9 bases. With V trimmed by 0 bases and J by 11 bases, 15 bases remained unmatched. Germline V gene data show CDR1 as SGHDN and CDR2 as FVKESK. The CDR3 sequence is 17 residues long. The CDR3 spells CASSQEIKASGIEGQYF. CDR3 DNA: TGTGCCAGCAGCCAAGAAATAAAGGCTAGCGGGATTGAGGGGCAGTATTTT. Full variable domain (missing parts from reference TRBV14 and TRBJ2-3): EAGVTQFPSHSVIEKGQTVTLRCDPISGHDNLYWYRRVMGKEIKFLLHFVKESKQDESGMPNNRFLAERTGGTYSTLKVQPAELEDSGVYFCASSQEIKASGIEGQYFGPGTRLTVL.